This T cell receptor beta chain came from a study of cytomegalovirus exposure and HLA in healthy donors. This clone was seen only a few times. A multiplex PCR was run with 60 Vbeta primers and 13 Jbeta primers. TCRdb keeps only in-frame clones here, not all; method: immunoSEQ multiplex PCR. The sample includes roughly 130,000 clones, more than 8% of them seen just once. CDR3 length equals 15 residues. From germline, CDR1 is WSHSY and CDR2 SAAADI. The J segment lost 4 bases and the V segment lost 4 bases, leaving 7 bases of the junction unmatched. Sequences were obtained from PBMCs. The V call is TRBV10-2, the J call TRBJ2-3; 8 bases align to TRBD2. The sequence was obtained from a man aged 35-49 years in good health and CMV-seronegative. The CDR3 loop reads CASSGRGGGADTQYF. CDR3 nucleotide sequence: TGCGCCAGCAGTGGACGGGGGGGCGGGGCAGATACGCAGTATTTT.